The clone carrying this T cell receptor beta chain was seen more than once but under ten times. What it recognizes is unknown. As for time point: newly diagnosed GD, antithyroid drugs for less than 3 months. PBMCs were the source of the RNA used for TCR sequencing. The source of the sample is a study of regulatory T cells in long-lasting Graves disease. Study-level findings and limits: The TCR repertoire of persistent Graves' patients was less diverse than that of newly diagnosed ones.

Combining iRepertoire HTBI primers with Arm-PCR of CDR3 regions, the authors built TCR beta libraries. In TCRdb, the multiplex PCR reads were re-called with MiXCR into one record per CDR3 protein. Here the sample spans roughly 520,000 distinct CDR3 sequences, around 12% being singletons. The CDR3 runs to 14 residues. The germline V gene encodes CDR1 MNHEY and CDR2 SMNVEV (reference sequence). Trimming removed 8 bases from V and 6 bases from J; junction bases left unmatched: 6. The sample was also reused in another study, on T cells in Graves' hyperthyroidism and ophthalmopathy.

This sample comprised peripheral blood mononuclear cells (PBMCs), obtained at new diagnosis, from a patient treated with antithyroid drugs. The TCR originated in a young woman with Graves disease. The rearrangement joins TRBV27 to TRBJ2-2, with TRBD1 matching over 10 bases. CDR3 coding DNA: TGTGCCAGCGGCCTCGGGACAGGGGCCGGGGAGCTGTTTTTT. Translating gives CASGLGTGAGELFF.